This record looks at one T cell receptor beta chain sequence and its context. The data were obtained in a study of blood T cell repertoires in COVID-19. For the study at large: Sources were T cells, B-cell-depleted T cells, or PBMCs; the material itself was cDNA or gDNA.

Repertoires were generated with immunoSEQ multiplex PCR, while TCRdb's copy carries only in-frame clones and drops some. The data show 230,000 or so clones, with approximately 80% seen just once and 7.5% held by the top ten. Sequenced sample: peripheral blood. The receptor was derived from a woman of 80 years or more with COVID-19, enrolled during active disease.

The CDR3 DNA follows: TGTGCCAGCAAAACAACAGGGATCTCTGGAAACACCATATATTTT. It specifies CASKTTGISGNTIYF. The rearrangement uses TRBV3-1 (or the pseudogene TRBV3-2) and TRBJ1-3; a weak D match, TRBD1 (6 bases). The V and J ends lost 7 bases and 0 bases respectively, with 13 bases between them. This CDR3 has 15 amino acids. The germline gives CDR1 LGHDT, CDR2 YNNKEL (reference sequence).